These 32 T cell receptor beta chains came from one sample sequenced in a study of T cell responses to AZD1222 COVID-19 vaccine. Only in-frame clones appear in the TCRdb table, and some are missing; sequencing was by immunoSEQ multiplex PCR. The sample has about 56,000 clones; roughly 88% are singletons. The sequenced sample was peripheral blood, obtained on day 0 of AZD1222 vaccination. The source is an adult in good health.

This rearrangement joins TRBV30 to TRBJ1-6, with a weak D call TRBD1 (5 bases). The germline gives CDR1 GTSNPN, CDR2 SVGIG (reference sequence). CDR3 length equals 15 residues. V was shortened by 5 bases and J by 5 bases, with 16 bases between the two germline ends. The CDR3 spells CAWGKPGLNNSPLHF. CDR3 DNA: TGTGCCTGGGGCAAACCGGGACTGAATAATTCACCCCTCCACTTT.

The chain joins TRBV6-1 to TRBJ1-2; D is possibly TRBD1 (5 bases). The CDR3 is made up of 14 amino acids. V lost 3 bases and J 4 bases, leaving 12 bases between the germline ends. Looked up from germline, CDR1 is MNHNS and CDR2 is SASEGT. CDR3 sequence reads: CASSEGQGFYGYTF. DNA for the CDR3: TGTGCCAGCAGTGAGGGGCAGGGCTTCTATGGCTACACCTTC.

The V call is TRBV7-2, the J call TRBJ2-4; TRBD2 is a possible D gene (8 bases). The germline gives CDR1 SGHTA, CDR2 FQGNSA. This CDR3 has 16 amino acids. V was trimmed by 3 bases and J by 7 bases, leaving 19 bases between them. The CDR3 reads CASSFSGGGGRNIQYF. CDR3 in DNA: TGTGCCAGCAGCTTTTCCGGAGGGGGCGGGAGGAACATTCAGTACTTC.

The count of this clone is one. The chain is built from TRBV20-1 and TRBJ1-2; D not certain. Between the trimmed V and J ends, which lost 6 bases and 7 bases, there was a span of 12 bases. The CDR3 runs to 11 residues. CDR1 DFQATT and CDR2 SNEGSKA come from the germline V gene (reference sequence). The CDR3 is CSAMEVPGYTF. The CDR3 DNA sequence: TGCAGTGCAATGGAGGTCCCTGGCTACACCTTC.

This chain joins TRBV27 and TRBJ1-6; TRBD1 aligns across 7 bases. V lost 8 bases and J lost 5; bases outside the gene matches: 9. This CDR3 is built from 15 residues. The germline gives CDR1 MNHEY, CDR2 SMNVEV (reference sequence). CDR3 amino acids: CASHPRGQHNSPLHF. CDR3 nucleotide sequence: TGTGCCAGCCATCCGAGGGGACAGCATAATTCACCCCTCCACTTT.

J is TRBJ2-7 and V is TRBV28, with D unresolved. The V gene's germline CDR1 is MDHEN and CDR2 SYDVKM. There are 12 residues in the CDR3. V lost 5 bases and J lost 4, with 9 bases in between. The CDR3 loop is CASSPLGYEQYF. CDR3 in DNA: TGTGCCAGCAGTCCCCTAGGATACGAGCAGTACTTC.

V usage is TRBV28 and J usage is TRBJ2-7, with D perhaps TRBD2 (7 bases). Germline values: CDR1 MDHEN, CDR2 SYDVKM. V was clipped by 8 bases and J by 2 bases, with 13 bases between them. CDR3 length equals 13 residues. The CDR3 loop is CASLGGATYEQYF. In nucleotides, the CDR3 is TGTGCCAGCCTGGGGGGGGCCACCTACGAGCAGTACTTC.

Notes on this clone: This sample includes further DNA sequences coding for the same CDR3. The gene calls are TRBV7-2 and TRBJ2-7; 7 bases map to TRBD1. V gave up 1 base and J gave up 0 bases; unmatched junction bases: 0. Germline values: CDR1 SGHTA, CDR2 FQGNSA. The CDR3 has 14 residues. CDR3 sequence: CASSLGTGSYEQYF. The CDR3 DNA follows: TGTGCCAGCAGCTTAGGGACAGGCTCCTACGAGCAGTACTTC.

The rearrangement links TRBV2 to TRBJ2-1; the D gene is possibly TRBD2 (5 bases). Trimming took off 3 bases at V and 8 bases at J, with 14 bases between the two ends. The germline V gene has CDR1 SNHLY and CDR2 FYNNEI. The CDR3 spans 14 residues. This chain's CDR3 is CASSDPLARYEQFF. In DNA form, the CDR3 reads TGTGCCAGCAGTGATCCCCTAGCTCGGTATGAGCAGTTCTTC.

V is TRBV24-1 and J is TRBJ2-1; D possibly corresponds to TRBD2 (5 bases). With 4 bases removed from V and 0 bases from J, the gap between germline ends came to 9 bases. This CDR3 has 15 residues. The V gene's germline CDR1 is KGHDR and CDR2 SFDVKD. The chain's CDR3 is CATSEVGSSYNEQFF. The CDR3 bases are TGTGCCACCAGTGAAGTGGGGAGCTCCTACAATGAGCAGTTCTTC.

J is TRBJ2-3 and V is TRBV28; D is possibly TRBD2 (5 bases). Trimming took 2 bases from V and 3 from J, leaving 12 bases between them. This CDR3 contains 15 residues. CDR1 is MDHEN and CDR2 is SYDVKM in the germline V gene. CDR3 in amino acids: CASSLVGVRTDTQYF. CDR3 bases: TGTGCCAGCAGTTTAGTCGGGGTCCGAACAGATACGCAGTATTTT.

The V call is TRBV5-4, the J call TRBJ1-2; D call uncertain. Trimming removed 4 bases at V and 4 bases at J, with 11 bases between. The germline V gene encodes CDR1 SGHNT and CDR2 YYREEE (reference sequence). The CDR3 is 13 amino acids. CDR3 sequence (DNA): TGTGCCAGCAGCGACGATACGGGCTATGGCTACACCTTC. This encodes CASSDDTGYGYTF. The full variable domain, completed using reference TRBV5-4 and TRBJ1-2, is ETGVTQSPTHLIKTRGQQVTLRCSSQSGHNTVSWYQQALGQGPQFIFQYYREEENGRGNFPPRFSGLQFPNYSSELNVNALELDDSALYLCASSDDTGYGYTFGSGTRLTVV.

The V gene is TRBV7-9, the J gene TRBJ1-1; D remains ambiguous. V was trimmed by 5 bases and J by 3 bases, leaving 16 bases between them. The CDR3 loop spans 15 amino acids. The germline CDR1 and CDR2 sequences are SEHNR and FQNEAQ (reference sequence). CDR3 amino acids: CASSLGPGSDTEAFF. The CDR3 DNA is TGTGCCAGCAGCCTAGGCCCCGGGTCGGACACTGAAGCTTTCTTT.

The chain has TRBV5-1 and TRBJ1-2, with D possibly being TRBD1 (6 bases). The CDR3 has 15 residues. Germline V CDR1 and CDR2: SGHRS, YFSETQ. V lost 1 base and J 1 base, leaving 11 bases between the germline ends. In nucleotides, the CDR3 is TGCGCCAGCAGCTTGTCAGGGGAGGGTAACTATGGCTACACCTTC. Its translation is CASSLSGEGNYGYTF.

This rearrangement joins TRBV6-1 to TRBJ1-6, with a possible D match to TRBD1 (5 bases). The length of the CDR3 is 15 residues. CDR1 and CDR2 (germline): MNHNS, SASEGT. V was clipped by 2 bases and J by 9 bases, with 14 bases between them. The CDR3 is CASSERRDRGSPLHF. CDR3 DNA: TGTGCCAGCAGTGAAAGGAGGGATAGGGGTTCACCCCTCCACTTT.

This clone has only one observation. The CDR3 loop is CASTAPPGFEAFF. The CDR3 DNA is TGTGCCAGTACAGCTCCTCCAGGGTTCGAAGCTTTCTTT. J is TRBJ1-1 and V is TRBV6-5; D may be TRBD1 (5 bases). Germline values: CDR1 MNHEY, CDR2 SVGAGI. The germline V and J ends were trimmed by 9 bases and 8 bases, with 19 bases remaining between them. The CDR3 extends over 13 amino acids.

The genes are TRBV7-9 and TRBJ2-5; 9 bases fit TRBD1. The CDR3 covers 18 residues. Trimming at V came to 5 bases and at J to 5 bases, leaving 18 bases not matched to a gene. Germline V gene sequence: CDR1 SEHNR, CDR2 FQNEAQ (reference sequence). The CDR3 nucleotides are TGTGCCAGCAGCCCCGCCGGGTTCGGGACAGGGCGTGGGGAGACCCAGTACTTC. It is translated as CASSPAGFGTGRGETQYF.

The chain combines TRBV7-9 with TRBJ1-2, with TRBD1 matching 9 bases. V was clipped by 5 bases and J by 2 bases; unmatched bases: 12. The CDR3 totals 17 residues. Germline V CDR1 and CDR2: SEHNR, FQNEAQ (reference sequence). The CDR3 DNA is TGTGCCAGCAGCACCCCGGGACAGGGAAGGTCCAACTATGGCTACACCTTC. It encodes CASSTPGQGRSNYGYTF.

This chain uses TRBV10-1 with TRBJ2-2; D is perhaps TRBD1 or TRBD2 (5 bases each). The germline V and J ends were trimmed by 8 bases and 6 bases, with 16 bases remaining between them. The CDR3 is made up of 14 amino acids. The germline gives CDR1 WNHNN, CDR2 SYGVQD (reference sequence). The CDR3 DNA reads TGCGCCAGCCGGGGACCGACGGGCTCCGGGGAGCTGTTTTTT. Residues: CASRGPTGSGELFF.

The chain carries TRBV10-2 and TRBJ1-4, with 7 nucleotides matching TRBD1. The CDR3 is 15 residues long. Unmatched junction bases numbered 8, after V lost 2 bases and J lost 8 bases. Germline V gives CDR1 WSHSY, CDR2 SAAADI. The CDR3 protein is CASSEIEGAGEKLFF. CDR3 DNA sequence: TGCGCCAGCAGTGAGATTGAGGGGGCCGGCGAAAAACTGTTTTTT.

This sequence joins TRBV28 and TRBJ2-7; D uncertain. The CDR3 runs to 11 residues. Trimming cost V 3 bases and J 3 bases, with 3 bases left between them. Per the germline V gene, CDR1 is MDHEN and CDR2 is SYDVKM. The DNA of the CDR3 is TGTGCCAGCAGTTTCAACTACGAGCAGTACTTC. This encodes CASSFNYEQYF. Together with reference TRBV28 and TRBJ2-7, the CDR3 gives the full variable domain: DVKVTQSSRYLVKRTGEKVFLECVQDMDHENMFWYRQDPGLGLRLIYFSYDVKMKEKGDIPEGYSVSREKKERFSLILESASTNQTSMYLCASSFNYEQYFGPGTRLTVT.

The V and J genes are TRBV12-3 or TRBV12-4 and TRBJ2-2, with no clear D. The CDR3 covers 13 residues. The V end was cut by 3 bases, the J end by 5 bases, with 7 bases between. DNA for the CDR3: TGTGCCAGCAGTTTGGCGAGTACCGGGGAGCTGTTTTTT. Translation: CASSLASTGELFF.

This rearrangement joins TRBV6-4 to TRBJ2-5, with TRBD2 matching over 11 bases. Germline V gene lookup returns CDR1 MRHNA and CDR2 SNTAGT. The trim removed 8 bases at V and 0 bases at J, leaving 14 bases unmatched. This CDR3 has 18 amino acids. CDR3 residues: CASGLGLAARQYQETQYF. CDR3 bases: TGTGCCAGCGGCCTGGGACTAGCGGCGAGACAGTACCAAGAGACCCAGTACTTC.

CDR3 sequence reads: CASRSPGQGNYGYTF. The CDR3 bases are TGTGCCAGCAGGTCACCGGGACAGGGGAACTATGGCTACACCTTC. The chain links TRBV28 to TRBJ1-2; 10 positions match TRBD1. The V gene's germline CDR1 is MDHEN and CDR2 SYDVKM. CDR3 length: 15 amino acids. J lost 2 bases, V lost 6 bases, and 6 bases had no gene match.

This clone was counted a single time. The genes are TRBV7-8 and TRBJ1-5; no clear D. The germline gives CDR1 SGHVS, CDR2 FQNEAQ. V was trimmed by 5 bases and J by 3 bases, leaving 20 bases between them. The CDR3 extends over 17 amino acids. The chain's CDR3 is CASSPSQSSRVNQPQHF. The CDR3 DNA follows: TGTGCCAGCAGCCCTTCGCAGTCCTCAAGGGTCAATCAGCCCCAGCATTTT.

The chain uses TRBV13 and TRBJ1-6, with a tentative D call TRBD1 (6 bases). The germline V gene has CDR1 PRHDT and CDR2 FYEKMQ (reference sequence). Between the trimmed V and J ends, which lost 5 bases and 9 bases, there was a span of 20 bases. CDR3 length: 16 residues. The CDR3 is CASSIQGRGGGSPLHF. The CDR3, as DNA: TGTGCCAGCAGCATACAGGGTAGGGGGGGAGGTTCACCCCTCCACTTT.

The CDR3 nucleotides read TGTGCCAGCAGCTTAGCTTCCACAGGGGTAACTAATGAAAAACTGTTTTTT. Translated: CASSLASTGVTNEKLFF. The gene calls are TRBV7-9 and TRBJ1-4, with TRBD1 matching 7 bases. This CDR3 is built from 17 residues. With 0 bases clipped from V and 1 base from J, the junction kept 5 bases outside the gene matches. Per the germline V gene, CDR1 is SEHNR and CDR2 is FQNEAQ (reference sequence).

CDR3 amino acids: CASSSRIIQGIFYGYTF. CDR3 nucleotide sequence: TGTGCCAGCAGTTCCCGTATCATACAGGGTATTTTCTATGGCTACACCTTC. The chain combines TRBV27 with TRBJ1-2, with TRBD1 as a possible D gene (6 bases). The CDR3 spans 17 residues. V lost 4 bases to trimming and J lost 4 bases, with 22 bases between them. The germline V gene has CDR1 MNHEY and CDR2 SMNVEV (reference sequence).

This clone was detected only once. This chain uses TRBV6-5 with TRBJ2-3; D uncertain. The germline gives CDR1 MNHEY, CDR2 SVGAGI. The CDR3 has 11 amino acids. The germline V and J ends were trimmed by 6 bases and 4 bases, with 5 bases remaining between them. Here the CDR3 reads CASRYADTQYF. As DNA, the CDR3 is TGTGCCAGCAGATATGCAGATACGCAGTATTTT.

The chain recombines TRBV19 with TRBJ1-5; unclear D gene. Germline CDR1 is LNHDA and CDR2 is SQIVND (reference sequence). This CDR3 spans 14 amino acids. Between the trimmed V and J ends, which lost 2 bases and 1 base, there was a span of 6 bases. CDR3 DNA sequence: TGTGCCAGTAGTATATTCTTAAGCAATCAGCCCCAGCATTTT. Amino acids: CASSIFLSNQPQHF.

V and J are TRBV15 and TRBJ1-2; D call uncertain. CDR3 length: 12 residues. V was pared by 4 bases and J by 3 bases, with 6 bases between. Germline CDR1 and CDR2: LNHNV and YYDKDF (reference sequence). CDR3 in amino acids: CATSTGHYGYTF. In DNA form, the CDR3 reads TGTGCCACCAGCACTGGACACTATGGCTACACCTTC.

V and J are TRBV11-2 and TRBJ1-6, with D perhaps matching TRBD1 (6 bases). Trimming left V 2 bases short and J 5 bases short, with 19 bases between. The CDR3 extends over 18 amino acids. Germline CDR1 SGHAT, CDR2 FQNNGV. The CDR3 sequence: CASSLRRGKGVDNSPLHF. In DNA form, the CDR3 reads TGTGCCAGCAGCTTAAGGCGGGGAAAGGGGGTTGATAATTCACCCCTCCACTTT.